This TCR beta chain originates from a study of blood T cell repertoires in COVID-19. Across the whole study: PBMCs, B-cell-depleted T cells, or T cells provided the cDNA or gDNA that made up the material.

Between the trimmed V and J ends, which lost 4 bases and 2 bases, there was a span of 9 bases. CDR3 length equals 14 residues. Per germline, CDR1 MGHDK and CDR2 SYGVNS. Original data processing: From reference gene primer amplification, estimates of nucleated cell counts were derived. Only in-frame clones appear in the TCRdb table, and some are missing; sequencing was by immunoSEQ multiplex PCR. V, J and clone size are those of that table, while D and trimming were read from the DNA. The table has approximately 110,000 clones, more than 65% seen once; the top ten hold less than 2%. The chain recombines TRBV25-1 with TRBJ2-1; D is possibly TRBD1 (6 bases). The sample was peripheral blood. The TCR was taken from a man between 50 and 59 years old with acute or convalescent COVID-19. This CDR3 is CASSVEGAYNEQFF. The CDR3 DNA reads TGTGCCAGCAGTGTCGAGGGGGCCTACAATGAGCAGTTCTTC. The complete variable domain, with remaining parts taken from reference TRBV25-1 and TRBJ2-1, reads EADIYQTPRYLVIGTGKKITLECSQTMGHDKMYWYQQDPGMELHLIHYSYGVNSTEKGDLSSESTVSRIRTEHFPLTLESARPSHTSQYLCASSVEGAYNEQFFGPGTRLTVL.